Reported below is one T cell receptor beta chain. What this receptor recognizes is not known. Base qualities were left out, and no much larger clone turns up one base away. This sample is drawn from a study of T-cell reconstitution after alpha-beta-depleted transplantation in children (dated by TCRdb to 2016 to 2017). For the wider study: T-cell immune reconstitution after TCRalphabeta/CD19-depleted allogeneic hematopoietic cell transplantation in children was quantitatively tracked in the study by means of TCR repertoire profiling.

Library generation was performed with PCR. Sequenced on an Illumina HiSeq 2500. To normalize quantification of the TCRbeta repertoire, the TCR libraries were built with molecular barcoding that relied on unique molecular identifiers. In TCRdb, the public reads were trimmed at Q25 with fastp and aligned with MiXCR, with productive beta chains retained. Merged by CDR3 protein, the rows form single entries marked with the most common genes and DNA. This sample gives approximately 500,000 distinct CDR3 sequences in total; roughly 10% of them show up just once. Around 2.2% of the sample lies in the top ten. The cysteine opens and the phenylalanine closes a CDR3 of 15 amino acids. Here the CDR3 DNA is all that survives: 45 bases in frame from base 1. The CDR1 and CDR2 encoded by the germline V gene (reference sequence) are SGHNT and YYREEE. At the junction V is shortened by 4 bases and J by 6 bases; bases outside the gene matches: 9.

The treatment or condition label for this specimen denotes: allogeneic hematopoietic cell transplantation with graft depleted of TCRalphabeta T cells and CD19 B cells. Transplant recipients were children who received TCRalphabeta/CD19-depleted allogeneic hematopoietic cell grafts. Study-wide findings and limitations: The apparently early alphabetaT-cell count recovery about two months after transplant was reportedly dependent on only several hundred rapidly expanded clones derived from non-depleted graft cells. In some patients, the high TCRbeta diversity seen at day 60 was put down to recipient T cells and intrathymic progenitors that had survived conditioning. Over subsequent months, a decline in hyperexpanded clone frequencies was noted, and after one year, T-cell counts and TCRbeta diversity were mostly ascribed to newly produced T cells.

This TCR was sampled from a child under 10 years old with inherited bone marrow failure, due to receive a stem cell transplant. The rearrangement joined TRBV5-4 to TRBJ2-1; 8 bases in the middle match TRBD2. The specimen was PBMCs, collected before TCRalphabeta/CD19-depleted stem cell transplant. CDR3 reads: CASSPISGMGNEQFF. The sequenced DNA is TGTGCCAGCAGCCCCATTAGCGGGATGGGCAATGAGCAGTTCTTC.